These 9 T cell receptor beta chains were sequenced from one sample in a study of blood T cell repertoires in COVID-19. Only in-frame clones appear in the TCRdb table, and some are missing; sequencing was by immunoSEQ multiplex PCR. The data show 50,000 to 60,000 clones, roughly 90% seen once. Sequenced input: peripheral blood. Receptor source: a man in his forties with COVID-19, enrolled during active disease.

CDR3 nucleotides: TGTGCCAGCCAACAGCGCCAGGGGGCGAATACGCAGTATTTT. It codes for CASQQRQGANTQYF. This chain links TRBV27 with TRBJ2-3, with 8 bases aligning to TRBD1. Germline V gene lookup returns CDR1 MNHEY and CDR2 SMNVEV (reference sequence). Trimming took 8 bases from V and 7 from J; bases not matched to a gene: 11. The CDR3 has 14 residues.

The chain carries TRBV19 and TRBJ2-4, with D maybe TRBD2 (6 bases). V was clipped by 1 base and J by 2 bases, with 18 bases between them. Germline V gives CDR1 LNHDA, CDR2 SQIVND (reference sequence). The CDR3 has 18 amino acids. CDR3 in amino acids: CASSIGQGGFPTKNIQYF. CDR3 nucleotide sequence: TGTGCCAGTAGTATAGGGCAGGGAGGCTTCCCGACCAAAAACATTCAGTACTTC.

This clone was detected once. The V call is TRBV10-3, the J call TRBJ2-5, with 7 bases aligning to TRBD1. This CDR3 spans 15 amino acids. Germline-derived CDR1 and CDR2 are ENHRY and SYGVKD. With V trimmed by 4 bases and J by 3 bases, 8 bases remained unmatched. CDR3 nucleotide sequence: TGTGCCATCAGTGCCACGGGACAGTCAAAAGAGACCCAGTACTTC. It is translated as CAISATGQSKETQYF.

The chain couples TRBV6-5 to TRBJ2-5, with 9 bases matching TRBD2. The ends lost 2 bases at V and 2 bases at J; junction bases unmatched: 6. The CDR3 has 16 amino acids. The germline V gene has CDR1 MNHEY and CDR2 SVGAGI. This CDR3 reads CASSYEAGGPQETQYF. The CDR3 coding sequence is TGTGCCAGCAGTTACGAAGCGGGGGGACCTCAAGAGACCCAGTACTTC.

The DNA of the CDR3 is TGTGCCAGCAGCGTTGATCGAGACAGGGGTGACACCGGGGAGCTGTTTTTT. This gives the protein CASSVDRDRGDTGELFF. The V gene is TRBV9, the J gene TRBJ2-2; 8 bases match TRBD1. The V gene end was trimmed by 2 bases and the J gene end by 3 bases; junction bases not matched to a gene: 9. This CDR3 is built from 17 residues. The germline V gene encodes CDR1 SGDLS and CDR2 YYNGEE.

The chain carries TRBV10-2 and TRBJ2-3, with D perhaps matching TRBD1 (5 bases). The length of the CDR3 is 16 residues. Germline V gene sequence: CDR1 WSHSY, CDR2 SAAADI. V shed 2 bases and J shed 6 bases, with 18 bases lying between them. CDR3 residues: CASSEGSWGWMDTQYF. DNA for the CDR3: TGCGCCAGCAGTGAGGGATCGTGGGGCTGGATGGATACGCAGTATTTT.

V and J are TRBV6-5 and TRBJ1-6; D is perhaps TRBD1 (6 bases). With 8 bases removed from V and 7 bases from J, the gap between germline ends came to 18 bases. Germline V gene lookup returns CDR1 MNHEY and CDR2 SVGAGI. There are 15 residues in the CDR3. The CDR3 protein is CASSTGMADNSPLHF. The CDR3 DNA is TGTGCCAGCTCGACAGGTATGGCCGACAATTCACCCCTCCACTTT.

The chain has TRBV5-1 and TRBJ2-5; TRBD2 matches 8 bases. Germline V gene sequence: CDR1 SGHRS, CDR2 YFSETQ. V dropped 4 bases and J dropped 2; count of bases not matched to a gene: 10. The CDR3 consists of 16 residues. The CDR3 nucleotides are TGCGCCAGCAGCAAGGCGGGGGGCGAACCTCAAGAGACCCAGTACTTC. It specifies CASSKAGGEPQETQYF.

This chain uses TRBV2 with TRBJ1-2, with 7 bases identical to TRBD1. Trimming took 11 bases from V and 3 from J; bases not matched to a gene: 6. This CDR3 is built from 12 residues. From germline, CDR1 is SNHLY and CDR2 FYNNEI. CDR3 residues: CASQGGHYGYTF. The DNA of the CDR3 is TGTGCCTCCCAGGGGGGCCACTATGGCTACACCTTC.